These T cell receptor beta chains were read from a single sample in a study of blood T cell repertoires in COVID-19. Sequenced by immunoSEQ multiplex PCR; TCRdb stores in-frame clones only, minus some. The sample includes tens of thousands of clones, 70% to 90% of them seen just once. The sequenced sample was peripheral blood. These receptors originate from a human donor in a cohort sampled during active COVID-19. The CDR3 runs from the conserved cysteine through the conserved F or W. Fields, in order: J gene, D gene, clone size, V gene, CDR3 protein, CDR3 DNA. The D gene is left open where the match is weak. Not every row has a clone size; where given, it reads once, few, many or a size class.

>TRBJ2-3|NA|NA|TRBV7-9
CASSSGPSAETDTQYF
TGTGCCAGCAGCTCGGGGCCTAGCGCGGAGACAGATACGCAGTATTTT
>TRBJ2-3|TRBD1|NA|TRBV5-1
CASSLGQGIDTQYF
TGCGCCAGCAGCTTAGGACAGGGGATAGATACGCAGTATTTT
>TRBJ2-5|TRBD2|once|TRBV7-6
CASSSLTSGRRETQYF
TGTGCCAGCAGCTCCTTGACTAGCGGGAGGCGGGAGACCCAGTACTTC
>TRBJ1-6|NA|NA|TRBV9
CASSVASDSPLHF
TGTGCCAGCAGCGTAGCCAGCGATTCACCCCTCCACTTT
>TRBJ2-2|TRBD1|NA|TRBV7-9
CASSPGSGGITGELFF
TGTGCCAGCAGCCCAGGATCAGGGGGAATAACCGGGGAGCTGTTTTTT
>TRBJ1-5|NA|NA|TRBV28
CASVTNTYRGQPQHF
TGTGCCAGCGTGACGAACACTTACCGAGGTCAGCCCCAGCATTTT
>TRBJ2-3|NA|NA|TRBV18
CASSQPSTDTQYF
TGTGCCAGCTCACAGCCTAGCACAGATACGCAGTATTTT
>TRBJ1-2|NA|NA|TRBV7-9
CASSLFSFGYTF
TGTGCCAGCAGCCTTTTTTCGTTTGGCTACACCTTC
>TRBJ1-2|NA|NA|TRBV25-1
CASSESRGANYGYTF
TGTGCCAGCAGTGAAAGCAGGGGAGCTAACTATGGCTACACCTTC
>TRBJ2-5|TRBD2|NA|TRBV7-8
CASSPFGGGGRRETQYF
TGTGCCAGCAGCCCCTTTGGAGGCGGCGGGAGACGGGAGACCCAGTACTTC
>TRBJ2-3|NA|NA|TRBV28
CASRYQGPQYF
TGTGCCAGCAGGTACCAGGGGCCGCAGTATTTT
>TRBJ1-2|NA|NA|TRBV4-3
CASSHDSGVNRGYTF
TGCGCCAGCAGCCACGACTCAGGAGTTAACAGGGGCTACACCTTC
>TRBJ1-1|NA|NA|TRBV20-1
CSATLPVEAFF
TGCAGTGCCACACTACCGGTCGAAGCTTTCTTT